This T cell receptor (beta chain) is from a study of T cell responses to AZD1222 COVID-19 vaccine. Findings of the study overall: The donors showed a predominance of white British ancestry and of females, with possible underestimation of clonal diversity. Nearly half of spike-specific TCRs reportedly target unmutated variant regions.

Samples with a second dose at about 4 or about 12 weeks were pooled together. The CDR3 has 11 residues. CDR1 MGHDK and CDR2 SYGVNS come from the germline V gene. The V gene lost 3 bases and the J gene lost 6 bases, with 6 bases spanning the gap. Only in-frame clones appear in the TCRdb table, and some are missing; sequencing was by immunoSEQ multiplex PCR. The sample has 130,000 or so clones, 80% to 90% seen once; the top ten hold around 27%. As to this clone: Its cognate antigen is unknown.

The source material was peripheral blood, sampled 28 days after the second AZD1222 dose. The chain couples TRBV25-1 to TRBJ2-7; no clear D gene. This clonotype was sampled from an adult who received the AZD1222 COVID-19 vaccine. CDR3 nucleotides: TGTGCCAGCAGTGAGTGGCTCGAGCAGTACTTC. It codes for CASSEWLEQYF.